This T cell receptor beta chain came from a study of T cells in Graves' hyperthyroidism and ophthalmopathy (dated by TCRdb to about 2019). With regard to the full study: Peripheral blood samples were taken at initial diagnosis, before any treatment was given. After blood sampling, hyperthyroidism patients were treated with methimazole at a starting dose of 30 mg daily, and ophthalmopathy patients were treated with high-dose intravenous methylprednisolone. To identify distinguishing TCR V-J signatures, a discovery cohort of some 99 patients was used, comprising under 45 with Graves' ophthalmopathy and some 60 with stable Graves' hyperthyroidism. For training and testing, the 95 to 100 patients in the discovery cohort were randomly divided in a 7:3 ratio. According to the paper, TCR Vbeta CDR3 sequencing was carried out on 120 to 150 peripheral blood samples, which came from around 43 ophthalmopathy, approximately 78 hyperthyroidism and about 17 progressor patients. Whether ophthalmopathy could be predicted prospectively was tested in an independent validation cohort made up of approximately 19 hyperthyroidism patients plus 17 patients who later progressed to ophthalmopathy. The study also compared thyroid tissue and blood T-cell repertoires from several Graves' hyperthyroidism patients.

Study-wide findings and limitations: During validation, the model predicted progression to ophthalmopathy a median of approximately six months ahead of onset, with almost 71% sensitivity and around 72% specificity. A 13 V-J signature model separated ophthalmopathy from stable hyperthyroidism, with around 90% sensitivity and about 81% specificity in cross-validation and 80%/75% in testing. No statistical method was used to set the sample size in advance, and investigators knew the group allocation. Most expanded thyroid clonotypes (frequency above 0.001) were also detected in blood, a finding suggesting that blood repertoires may reflect thyroid immune responses.

The TCR beta CDR3 regions were amplified from the RNA transcripts. The TCR CDR3 was subjected to a first round of RT-PCR using the HTBI primer set and the Qiagen OneStep RT-PCR kit. The libraries were constructed in a second round of multiplex PCR and then size-selected and purified. The libraries were sequenced on an Illumina HiSeq2000 using paired-end 100 bp reads. Processing in the source paper ran as follows. Raw data were processed with SOAPnuke, discarding reads with adapters, uncalled bases, mean Phred below 15, or no exact constant-primer or identifier match. High-quality paired reads were merged with COPE v1.2.5, and unique nucleotide sequences were defined as clonotypes. MiTCR v1.1 was used to align the clonotypes against IMGT TRBV, TRBD and TRBJ reference segments. The analysis was restricted to V-J combinations with a frequency above 0.0001, which together covered 99% to 99.2% of the repertoires. The TCS score was defined as the ratio of F50 (clonal expansion) to E x V (chaos), calculated using BLOSUM62-based TCRdist between CDR3 peptides within each V-J. Welch's t-statistics and random forest reduced roughly 530 V-J features to 13, which were used in a naive Bayes classifier (R e1071). The raw public reads went through TCRdb reprocessing: fastp at Q25, MiXCR clone calling, in-frame beta chains kept. Rows are combined by CDR3 protein, so each entry shows the most common genes and DNA. TCRdb's processing, not the authors', yielded these V and J calls. The sample records some 600,000 distinct CDR3 sequences, about 15% of which are singletons. Of the sample, 5% to 7% falls within the top ten clones.

This clonotype was recorded many times. Its antigen has not been determined. Per-base qualities were not stored, and no clone one base away is much larger. Hyperthyroidism patients were aged 18 to 65 years and newly diagnosed, with disease duration of less than 2 months. Patients with uncontrolled infections, other autoimmune diseases, pregnancy or lactation were excluded. Clinical symptoms, serum thyroxine and TRAb, thyroid ultrasound, and orbital computed tomography formed the basis for the diagnoses. Blood from progressor patients was drawn when they were first diagnosed with hyperthyroidism, before any ophthalmopathy symptoms appeared. PBMCs were isolated from about 9.1 ml of fresh peripheral blood by Ficoll-Paque density gradient centrifugation. Progressor patients were first diagnosed with Graves' hyperthyroidism and then developed ophthalmopathy during follow-up. Trizol reagent was used to extract total RNA, and RNA quality was then checked on an Agilent 2100 Bioanalyzer.

CDR1 and CDR2, per the germline V gene (reference sequence), are SEHNR and FQNEAQ. Unmatched junction bases come to 13, with V trimmed by 5 bases and J by 6 bases. Taken from cysteine to phenylalanine, the CDR3 has 16 residues. Only the CDR3 part of the read is kept: 48 bases, read in frame from the first base. The chain joins TRBV7-9 to TRBJ2-1, with 7 bases aligning to TRBD2. The sequenced sample was blood. This TCR was sampled from a woman in her twenties or thirties with Graves' hyperthyroidism that later progressed to Graves' ophthalmopathy. The bases read TGTGCCAGCAGCCCTATAGCGGGCCCCGGGGGCAATGAGCAGTTCTTC. The resulting protein is CASSPIAGPGGNEQFF. With the rest looked up from the reference TRBV7-9 and TRBJ2-1 genes rather than sequenced, the full variable domain is DTGVSQNPRHKITKRGQNVTFRCDPISEHNRLYWYRQTLGQGPEFLTYFQNEAQLEKSRLLSDRFSAERPKGSFSTLEIQRTEQGDSAMYLCASSPIAGPGGNEQFFGPGTRLTVL.